This entry lists 28 T cell receptor beta chains sequenced from one sample in a study of response to subunit inactivated influenza vaccine. TCRdb independently ran MiXCR on the RT-PCR reads; one entry per CDR3 protein. This table has about 700,000 distinct CDR3 sequences, 14% appearing once. This material consisted of PBMCs from blood, taken 14 to 15 days before vaccination. The origin of the receptors is a man aged 45-60 years who received an inactivated influenza vaccine.

The chain couples TRBV6-2 or TRBV6-3 to TRBJ2-3; D might be TRBD2 (6 bases). Germline V gives CDR1 MNHEY, CDR2 SVGEGT. This CDR3 is 17 amino acids long. V lost 4 bases, J lost 4 bases, and 21 bases lay in between. Here the CDR3 DNA reads TGTGCCAGCAGTTCGGACCCACCCGGGACTTGGGCAGATACGCAGTATTTT. Its translation is CASSSDPPGTWADTQYF.

V and J are TRBV18 and TRBJ1-3; a weak D match, TRBD1 (5 bases). Trimming removed 8 bases at V and 0 bases at J, with 14 bases between. The CDR3 contains 15 residues. Germline CDR1 and CDR2: KGHSH and LQKENI. The chain's CDR3 is CASQTGVNSGNTIYF. The CDR3 bases are TGTGCCAGCCAAACGGGGGTGAACTCTGGAAACACCATATATTTT. The full variable domain, its missing parts supplied by reference TRBV18 and TRBJ1-3, is NAGVMQNPRHLVRRRGQEARLRCSPMKGHSHVYWYRQLPEEGLKFMVYLQKENIIDESGMPKERFSAEFPKEGPSILRIQQVVRGDSAAYFCASQTGVNSGNTIYFGEGSWLTVV.

The chain has TRBV12-3 or TRBV12-4 and TRBJ2-7; TRBD1 agrees at 7 bases. V dropped 6 bases and J dropped 1; count of bases not matched to a gene: 9. The CDR3 has 15 amino acids. The CDR3 loop is CASSLGTVFSYEQYF. The CDR3, as DNA: TGTGCCAGCAGCCTGGGGACAGTCTTTTCCTACGAGCAGTACTTC.

This clonotype was seen many times. One junction end disagrees with the germline gene, perhaps due to a read error. The chain is built from TRBV6-5 and TRBJ2-7; D unresolved. The CDR3 contains 13 residues. Germline V CDR1 and CDR2: MNHEY, SVGAGI. The CDR3 loop reads CASSYPVYKPVNF. The CDR3 DNA is TGTGCCAGCAGTTACCCCGTTTATAAGCCGGTGAACTTC.

This clonotype was detected a few times. CDR3 nucleotide sequence: TGTGCCAGCAGTTTGGCCCCATGGATCGAGCAGTACTTC. Residues: CASSLAPWIEQYF. The rearrangement links TRBV28 to TRBJ2-7; D not resolved. V shed 3 bases and J shed 6 bases, with 12 bases lying between them. CDR1 is MDHEN and CDR2 is SYDVKM in the germline V gene. CDR3 size: 13 residues. Together with reference TRBV28 and TRBJ2-7, the CDR3 gives the full variable domain: DVKVTQSSRYLVKRTGEKVFLECVQDMDHENMFWYRQDPGLGLRLIYFSYDVKMKEKGDIPEGYSVSREKKERFSLILESASTNQTSMYLCASSLAPWIEQYFGPGTRLTVT.

This clonotype showed up just a few times. V and J are TRBV12-3 or TRBV12-4 and TRBJ2-7, with 8 bases lining up with TRBD1. The trim removed 10 bases at V and 3 bases at J, leaving 8 bases unmatched. CDR3 length: 13 residues. CDR3 DNA sequence: TGTGCCACCTCTTTTGGACAGGGCTACGAGCAGTACTTC. Protein: CATSFGQGYEQYF.

This clonotype was observed at least ten times. The chain joins TRBV7-9 to TRBJ2-7; D gene unclear. CDR1 SEHNR and CDR2 FQNEAQ come from the germline V gene (reference sequence). The CDR3 covers 12 residues. Trimming took 5 bases from V and 5 from J, leaving 10 bases between them. CDR3 region: CASSDGSHEQYF. The CDR3 DNA follows: TGTGCCAGCAGCGATGGCAGTCACGAGCAGTACTTC.

The CDR3 DNA sequence: TGTGCCAGCAGTTTTCTAGACTCTGCCGAGCAGTACTTC. Residues: CASSFLDSAEQYF. The V gene is TRBV28, the J gene TRBJ2-7, with D uncertain. CDR1 and CDR2 from the germline V gene are MDHEN and SYDVKM. This CDR3 is built from 13 residues. V was shortened by 3 bases and J by 6 bases, with 12 bases between the two germline ends. Looking up the rest from reference TRBV28 and TRBJ2-7 gives the full variable domain: DVKVTQSSRYLVKRTGEKVFLECVQDMDHENMFWYRQDPGLGLRLIYFSYDVKMKEKGDIPEGYSVSREKKERFSLILESASTNQTSMYLCASSFLDSAEQYFGPGTRLTVT.

This clonotype was seen more than once but under ten times. The chain joins TRBV6-1 to TRBJ2-5; 10 bases map to TRBD2. Trimming removed 6 bases from V and 5 bases from J; junction bases left unmatched: 9. Looked up from germline, CDR1 is MNHNS and CDR2 is SASEGT. The CDR3 extends over 15 amino acids. CDR3 in DNA: TGTGCCAGCAGCCATAATAGCGGGGGGAGGGAGACCCAGTACTTC. Residues: CASSHNSGGRETQYF.

This clonotype was detected ten times or more. V gene TRBV20-1 combines with J gene TRBJ2-7, with 7 nucleotides matching TRBD1. With 3 bases clipped from V and 1 base from J, the junction kept 12 bases outside the gene matches. This CDR3 region has 16 residues. Germline CDR1 is DFQATT and CDR2 is SNEGSKA (reference sequence). The CDR3, as DNA: TGCAGTGCTAGCGCCGTTCGAGGGGGCAATTCCTACGAGCAGTACTTC. Translation gives CSASAVRGGNSYEQYF.

This clonotype was observed a few times. CDR3 sequence (DNA): TGCGCCAGCAGCCAAGAAATAAGGGAAGGAAACATTCAGTACTTC. Translated, it gives CASSQEIREGNIQYF. This chain uses TRBV4-3 with TRBJ2-4; D is unresolved. Trimming cost V 0 bases and J 6 bases, with 12 bases left between them. This CDR3 contains 15 residues. Germline CDR1 is LGHNA and CDR2 is YSLEER.

The chain recombines TRBV2 with TRBJ2-7; the D call may be TRBD1 or TRBD2 (5 bases each). Trimming cost V 8 bases and J 1 base, with 12 bases left between them. The CDR3 loop spans 13 amino acids. Germline assignment: CDR1 SNHLY and CDR2 FYNNEI. The DNA of the CDR3 is TGTGCCAGCGTTGTCAGGGAGTCCTACGAGCAGTACTTC. This encodes CASVVRESYEQYF.

This clonotype appeared many times. CDR3 DNA: TGCAGTGCGAGGTCGGGGGGGCGGGAGACCCAGTACTTC. This sequence encodes CSARSGGRETQYF. V usage is TRBV20-1 and J usage is TRBJ2-5; 8 bases match TRBD2. The CDR3 spans 13 residues. The V segment lost 6 bases and the J segment 5 bases; nucleotides outside the gene matches: 8. Germline loops: CDR1 DFQATT, CDR2 SNEGSKA (reference sequence).

The chain has TRBV6-2 or TRBV6-3 and TRBJ2-3, with D maybe TRBD2 (5 bases). V lost 6 bases and J 2 bases, leaving 15 bases between the germline ends. CDR1 is MNHEY and CDR2 is SVGEGT in the germline V gene. The length of the CDR3 is 15 residues. This CDR3 reads CASSRLDFPTDTQYF. The CDR3 nucleotides read TGTGCCAGCAGCCGGTTGGACTTCCCCACAGATACGCAGTATTTT.

This clonotype was recorded a few times. V and J are TRBV4-1 and TRBJ2-2; 9 nucleotides match TRBD2. The CDR3 has 18 amino acids. Looked up from germline, CDR1 is MGHRA and CDR2 is YSYEKL. Losses at the gene ends were 0 bases for V and 1 base for J; bases not matched to a gene: 6. The CDR3 protein is CASSQDSAGGGNTGELFF. CDR3 sequence (DNA): TGCGCCAGCAGCCAAGATTCGGCGGGAGGGGGGAACACCGGGGAGCTGTTTTTT.

This clonotype was seen a handful of times. The rearrangement joins TRBV5-1 to TRBJ1-1; 11 nucleotides line up with TRBD1. The germline CDR1 and CDR2 sequences are SGHRS and YFSETQ. Trimming removed 4 bases from V and 4 bases from J; junction bases left unmatched: 3. The CDR3 length is 14 residues. CDR3 DNA sequence: TGCGCCAGCAGCGACGGGACAGGGGGCACTGAAGCTTTCTTT. This translates into CASSDGTGGTEAFF.

This chain connects TRBV12-2 to TRBJ2-7. TRBV12-2 is recorded as a pseudogene. The CDR3 consists of 16 residues. CDR3 in DNA: TGTGCAAGTCGCTTTAGCCGAGGTACAGGCGCCTACGAGCAGTACTTC. Its protein product is CASRFSRGTGAYEQYF.

This clonotype was seen a few times. V and J are TRBV12-3 or TRBV12-4 and TRBJ2-4; D gene unclear. Trimming removed 7 bases at V and 7 bases at J, with 17 bases between. This CDR3 has 14 residues. CDR3 bases: TGTGCCAGCACCCCCGGGCACCCCCAGAACATTCAGTACTTC. Protein sequence: CASTPGHPQNIQYF.

Only a few counts were recorded for this clonotype. The CDR3 region is CASSQGPEEQYF. The CDR3 DNA follows: TGTGCCAGCAGCCAAGGACCTGAGGAGCAGTACTTC. This sequence joins TRBV4-2 and TRBJ2-7; no firm D call. In germline, CDR1 is LGHNA, CDR2 YNFKEQ. This CDR3 comprises 12 residues. The V and J ends lost 1 base and 7 bases respectively, with 8 bases between them.

This clonotype appeared a few times. The V and J genes are TRBV12-3 or TRBV12-4 and TRBJ2-7; D is possibly TRBD2 (5 bases). Between the trimmed V and J ends, which lost 5 bases and 0 bases, there was a span of 17 bases. The CDR3 totals 16 residues. This chain's CDR3 is CASSPRGSSSSYEQYF. The CDR3 bases are TGTGCCAGCAGTCCCCGGGGAAGTTCTAGCTCCTACGAGCAGTACTTC.

The chain recombines TRBV7-2 with TRBJ2-1; D is ambiguous. This CDR3 comprises 14 residues. The germline CDR1 and CDR2 sequences are SGHTA and FQGNSA. With 1 base removed from V and 8 bases from J, the gap between germline ends came to 12 bases. CDR3 protein: CASSLVAPVHEQFF. CDR3 sequence (DNA): TGTGCCAGCAGCTTAGTCGCCCCAGTCCATGAGCAGTTCTTC.

This clonotype was seen a few times. This chain connects TRBV28 to TRBJ1-4, with TRBD1 identical over 7 bases. V trimming: 3 bases; J trimming: 0 bases; junction bases outside the gene matches: 4. CDR3 length: 16 residues. CDR1 MDHEN and CDR2 SYDVKM come from the germline V gene. CDR3 protein: CASSFGDSPTNEKLFF. In nucleotides, the CDR3 is TGTGCCAGCAGTTTCGGGGACAGTCCAACTAATGAAAAACTGTTTTTT.

This clonotype was observed a handful of times. The V and J genes are TRBV6-2 or TRBV6-3 and TRBJ2-2; D may be TRBD2 (6 bases). The V gene's germline CDR1 is MNHEY and CDR2 SVGEGT. There are 17 residues in the CDR3. Between the trimmed V and J ends, which lost 0 bases and 6 bases, there was a span of 17 bases. The DNA of the CDR3 is TGTGCCAGCAGTTACTCGAGAGCGGGCCAGCGCGCCGGGGAGCTGTTTTTT. Translating gives CASSYSRAGQRAGELFF.

The V gene is TRBV6-2 or TRBV6-3, the J gene TRBJ2-7; no clear D. Trimming left V 4 bases short and J 2 bases short, with 15 bases between. Looked up from germline, CDR1 is MNHEY and CDR2 is SVGEGT. CDR3 length equals 15 residues. The CDR3 DNA reads as TGTGCCAGCAGTTTAGACCGGCTAGGCCCCTACGAGCAGTACTTC. It codes for CASSLDRLGPYEQYF.

This clonotype was detected a few times. The chain joins TRBV6-2 or TRBV6-3 to TRBJ2-1; 7 bases agree with TRBD2. CDR3 length: 15 amino acids. Germline CDR1 MNHEY, CDR2 SVGEGT. Trimming took 6 bases from V and 3 from J; bases not matched to a gene: 8. The CDR3 coding sequence is TGTGCCAGCAGGACGGGGGGTCTAGTCTACAATGAGCAGTTCTTC. It is translated as CASRTGGLVYNEQFF.

The chain uses TRBV3-1 and TRBJ2-1; possibly TRBD2 for D (6 bases). CDR3 length: 13 residues. Trimming removed 5 bases from V and 9 bases from J, with 14 bases in between. Germline values: CDR1 LGHDT, CDR2 YNNKEL (reference sequence). Written as DNA, the CDR3 is TGTGCCAGCAGCACCTTTGTGGGGGGTGAGCAGTTCTTC. It yields the protein CASSTFVGGEQFF.

In its sample, this clonotype was seen a few times. The chain is built from TRBV20-1 and TRBJ2-1; D tentatively fits TRBD1 or TRBD2 (5 bases each). Germline V gene data show CDR1 as DFQATT and CDR2 as SNEGSKA (reference sequence). V lost 6 bases to trimming and J lost 8 bases, with 17 bases between them. The CDR3 sequence is 13 residues long. The CDR3 DNA is TGCAGTGCGCAAAGCAGGCCGGGGCATGAGCAGTTCTTC. Protein product: CSAQSRPGHEQFF.

The gene calls are TRBV20-1 and TRBJ2-3; D is ambiguous. Per germline, CDR1 DFQATT and CDR2 SNEGSKA (reference sequence). This CDR3 has 13 amino acids. V was pared by 6 bases and J by 1 base, with 11 bases between. DNA of the CDR3: TGCAGTGCAGTCGGCGGAGGCACAGATACGCAGTATTTT. Its translation is CSAVGGGTDTQYF.